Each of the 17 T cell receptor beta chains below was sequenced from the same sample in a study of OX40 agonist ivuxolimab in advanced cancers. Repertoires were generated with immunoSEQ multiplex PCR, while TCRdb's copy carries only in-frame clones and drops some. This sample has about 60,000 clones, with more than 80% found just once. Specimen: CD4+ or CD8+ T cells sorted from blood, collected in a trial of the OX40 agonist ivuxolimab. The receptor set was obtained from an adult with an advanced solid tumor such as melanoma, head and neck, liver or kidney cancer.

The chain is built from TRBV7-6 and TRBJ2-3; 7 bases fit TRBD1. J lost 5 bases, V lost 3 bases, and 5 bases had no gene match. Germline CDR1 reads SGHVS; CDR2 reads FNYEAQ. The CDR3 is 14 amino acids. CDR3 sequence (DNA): TGTGCCAGCAGCTTGGGGACAGCGCAAGATACGCAGTATTTT. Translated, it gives CASSLGTAQDTQYF. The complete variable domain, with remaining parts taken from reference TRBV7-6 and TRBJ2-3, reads GAGVSQSPRYKVTKRGQDVALRCDPISGHVSLYWYRQALGQGPEFLTYFNYEAQQDKSGLPNDRFSAERPEGSISTLTIQRTEQRDSAMYRCASSLGTAQDTQYFGPGTRLTVL.

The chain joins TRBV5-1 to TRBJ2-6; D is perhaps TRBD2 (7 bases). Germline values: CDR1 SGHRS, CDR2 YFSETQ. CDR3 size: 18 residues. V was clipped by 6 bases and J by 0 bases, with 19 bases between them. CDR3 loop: CASTAGASGSSGANVLTF. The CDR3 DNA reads TGCGCCAGCACCGCGGGGGCTAGCGGAAGCTCTGGGGCCAACGTCCTGACTTTC.

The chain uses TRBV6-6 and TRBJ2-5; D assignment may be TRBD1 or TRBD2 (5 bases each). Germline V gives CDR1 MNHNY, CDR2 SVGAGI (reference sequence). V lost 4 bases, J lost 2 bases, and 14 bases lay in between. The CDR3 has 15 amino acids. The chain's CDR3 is CASSFRSEGQETQYF. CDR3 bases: TGTGCCAGCAGTTTCAGGTCAGAGGGGCAAGAGACCCAGTACTTC.

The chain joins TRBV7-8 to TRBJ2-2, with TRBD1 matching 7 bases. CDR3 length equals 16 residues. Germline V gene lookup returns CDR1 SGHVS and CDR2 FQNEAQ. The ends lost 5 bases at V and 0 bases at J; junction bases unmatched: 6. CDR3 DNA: TGTGCCAGCAGCCCTCGACAGGGCACGAACACCGGGGAGCTGTTTTTT. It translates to CASSPRQGTNTGELFF. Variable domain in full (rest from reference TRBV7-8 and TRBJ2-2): GAGVSQSPRYKVAKRGQDVALRCDPISGHVSLFWYQQALGQGPEFLTYFQNEAQLDKSGLPSDRFFAERPEGSVSTLKIQRTQQEDSAVYLCASSPRQGTNTGELFFGEGSRLTVL.

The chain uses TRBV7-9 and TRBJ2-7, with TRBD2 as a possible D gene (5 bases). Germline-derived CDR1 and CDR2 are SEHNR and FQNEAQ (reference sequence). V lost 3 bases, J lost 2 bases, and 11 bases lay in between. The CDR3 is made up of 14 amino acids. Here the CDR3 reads CASSFSGSTYEQYF. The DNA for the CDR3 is TGTGCCAGCAGCTTTTCGGGGTCAACCTACGAGCAGTACTTC.

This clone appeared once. The CDR3, as DNA: TGTGCCAGCAGTTACCCCGAAGTGGCGACGGGTGACTCTGGAAACACCATATATTTT. It specifies CASSYPEVATGDSGNTIYF. V usage is TRBV6-7 and J usage is TRBJ1-3, with D hard to call. TRBV6-7 has ORF status, its function being uncertain. The CDR3 is 19 residues long. V was cut by 2 bases and J by 0 bases, with 20 bases left in between.

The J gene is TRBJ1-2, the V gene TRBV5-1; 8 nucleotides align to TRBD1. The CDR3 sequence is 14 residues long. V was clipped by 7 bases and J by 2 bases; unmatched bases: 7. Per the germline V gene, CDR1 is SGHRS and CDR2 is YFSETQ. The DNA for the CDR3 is TGCGCCAGCGAAGAAGGGGACAGGAACTATGGCTACACCTTC. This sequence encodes CASEEGDRNYGYTF.

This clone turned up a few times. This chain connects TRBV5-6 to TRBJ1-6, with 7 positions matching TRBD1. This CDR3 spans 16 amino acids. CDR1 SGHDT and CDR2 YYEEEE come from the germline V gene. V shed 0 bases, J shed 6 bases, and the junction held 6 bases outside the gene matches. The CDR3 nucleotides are TGTGCCAGCAGCTTGGTCGAGGGGGCTCGTAATTCACCCCTCCACTTT. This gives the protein CASSLVEGARNSPLHF. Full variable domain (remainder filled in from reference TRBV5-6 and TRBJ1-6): DAGVTQSPTHLIKTRGQQVTLRCSPKSGHDTVSWYQQALGQGPQFIFQYYEEEERQRGNFPDRFSGHQFPNYSSELNVNALLLGDSALYLCASSLVEGARNSPLHFGNGTRLTVT.

The CDR3 here is CASSQDTSGSYEQYF. The CDR3 DNA reads TGCGCCAGCAGCCAAGATACTAGCGGGAGTTACGAGCAGTACTTC. The chain couples TRBV4-1 to TRBJ2-7, with 11 bases identical to TRBD2. CDR1 is MGHRA and CDR2 is YSYEKL in the germline V gene. There are 15 residues in the CDR3. After removal of 0 bases from V and 4 bases from J, the junction contained 2 bases not matched to a gene.

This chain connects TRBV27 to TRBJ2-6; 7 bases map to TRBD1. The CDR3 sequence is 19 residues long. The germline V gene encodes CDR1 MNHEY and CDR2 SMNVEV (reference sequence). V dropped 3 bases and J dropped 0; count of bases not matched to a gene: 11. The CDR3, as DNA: TGTGCCAGCAGTTTGAAGGGGGCAGGGGCGAGCTCTGGGGCCAACGTCCTGACTTTC. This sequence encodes CASSLKGAGASSGANVLTF.

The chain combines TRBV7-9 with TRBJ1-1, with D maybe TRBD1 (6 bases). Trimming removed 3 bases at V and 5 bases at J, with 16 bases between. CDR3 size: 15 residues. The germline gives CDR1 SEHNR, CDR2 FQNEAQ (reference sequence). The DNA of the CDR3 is TGTGCCAGCAGCTTGGCCAGGGGATGGGGTACTGAAGCTTTCTTT. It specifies CASSLARGWGTEAFF.

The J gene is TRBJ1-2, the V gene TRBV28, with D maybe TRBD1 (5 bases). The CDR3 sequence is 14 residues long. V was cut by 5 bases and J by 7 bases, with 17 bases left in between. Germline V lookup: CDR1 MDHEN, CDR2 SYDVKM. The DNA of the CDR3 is TGTGCCAGCAGTGCTAGCGGGGGGACCGGTGGCTACACCTTC. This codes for CASSASGGTGGYTF.

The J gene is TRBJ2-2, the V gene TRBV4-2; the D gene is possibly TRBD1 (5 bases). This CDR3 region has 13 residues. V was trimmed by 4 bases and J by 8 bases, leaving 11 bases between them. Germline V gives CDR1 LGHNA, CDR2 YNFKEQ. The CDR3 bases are TGTGCCAGCAGCCGCCAGACAGAAGGGGAGCTGTTTTTT. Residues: CASSRQTEGELFF.

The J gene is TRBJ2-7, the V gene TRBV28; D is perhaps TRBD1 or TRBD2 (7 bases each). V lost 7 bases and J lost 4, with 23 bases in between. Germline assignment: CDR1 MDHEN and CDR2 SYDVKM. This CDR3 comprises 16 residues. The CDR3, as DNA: TGTGCCAGCACCCCAGGGGGGGTGTGGGTAAGGTACGAGCAGTACTTC. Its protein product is CASTPGGVWVRYEQYF.

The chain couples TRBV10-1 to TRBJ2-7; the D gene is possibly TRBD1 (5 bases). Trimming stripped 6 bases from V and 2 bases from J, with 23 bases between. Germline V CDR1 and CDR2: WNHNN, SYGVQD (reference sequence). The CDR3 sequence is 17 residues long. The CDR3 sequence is CASSPPIGPLDTYEQYF. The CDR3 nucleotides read TGCGCCAGCAGCCCGCCAATCGGGCCCTTGGACACCTACGAGCAGTACTTC.

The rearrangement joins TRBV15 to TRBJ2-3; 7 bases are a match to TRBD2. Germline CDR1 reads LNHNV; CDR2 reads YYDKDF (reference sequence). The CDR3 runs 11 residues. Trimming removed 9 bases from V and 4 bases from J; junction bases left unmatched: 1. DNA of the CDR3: TGTGCCACAGGGAGGGCAGATACGCAGTATTTT. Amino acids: CATGRADTQYF. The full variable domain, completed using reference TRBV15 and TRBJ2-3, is DAMVIQNPRYQVTQFGKPVTLSCSQTLNHNVMYWYQQKSSQAPKLLFHYYDKDFNNEADTPDNFQSRRPNTSFCFLDIRSPGLGDTAMYLCATGRADTQYFGPGTRLTVL.

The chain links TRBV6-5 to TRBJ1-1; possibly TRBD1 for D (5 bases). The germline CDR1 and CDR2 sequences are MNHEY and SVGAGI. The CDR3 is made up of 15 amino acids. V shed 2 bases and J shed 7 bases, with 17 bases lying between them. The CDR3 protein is CASSYGGGTSSEAFF. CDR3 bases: TGTGCCAGCAGTTACGGAGGTGGGACCTCGAGTGAAGCTTTCTTT.